A few counts support the clone carrying this TCR beta chain. Its matching antigen is unknown. The CDR3 is 16 amino acids. V lost 0 bases, J lost 4 bases, and 12 bases stayed unmatched. The V gene's germline CDR1 is DFQATT and CDR2 SNEGSKA (reference sequence). CDR3 regions were amplified by Arm-PCR using iRepertoire HTBI primers to build TCR beta libraries. Each CDR3 protein is one row after TCRdb ran MiXCR on the multiplex PCR reads. Here the sample spans fewer than 550,000 distinct CDR3 sequences, about 16% being singletons. The data belong to a study of regulatory T cells in long-lasting Graves disease. General observations from the study: Among samples with persistent disease, TRBV28, TRBJ1-2 and TRBJ2-5 were favored.

The time point was: newly diagnosed GD, antithyroid drugs for less than 3 months. From RNA extracted from PBMCs, the TCR library was made. The data also belong to a second study, concerning T cells in Graves' hyperthyroidism and ophthalmopathy.

V gene TRBV20-1 combines with J gene TRBJ2-7, with TRBD1 identical over 7 bases. The receptor's source is a woman aged 35 to 60 with Graves disease. The source material was peripheral blood mononuclear cells (PBMCs), sampled at new diagnosis, from a patient treated with antithyroid drugs. The CDR3 DNA sequence: TGCAGTGCTAGAGATCGGGTAGGACAGGCTGAATACGAGCAGTACTTC. This gives the protein CSARDRVGQAEYEQYF.